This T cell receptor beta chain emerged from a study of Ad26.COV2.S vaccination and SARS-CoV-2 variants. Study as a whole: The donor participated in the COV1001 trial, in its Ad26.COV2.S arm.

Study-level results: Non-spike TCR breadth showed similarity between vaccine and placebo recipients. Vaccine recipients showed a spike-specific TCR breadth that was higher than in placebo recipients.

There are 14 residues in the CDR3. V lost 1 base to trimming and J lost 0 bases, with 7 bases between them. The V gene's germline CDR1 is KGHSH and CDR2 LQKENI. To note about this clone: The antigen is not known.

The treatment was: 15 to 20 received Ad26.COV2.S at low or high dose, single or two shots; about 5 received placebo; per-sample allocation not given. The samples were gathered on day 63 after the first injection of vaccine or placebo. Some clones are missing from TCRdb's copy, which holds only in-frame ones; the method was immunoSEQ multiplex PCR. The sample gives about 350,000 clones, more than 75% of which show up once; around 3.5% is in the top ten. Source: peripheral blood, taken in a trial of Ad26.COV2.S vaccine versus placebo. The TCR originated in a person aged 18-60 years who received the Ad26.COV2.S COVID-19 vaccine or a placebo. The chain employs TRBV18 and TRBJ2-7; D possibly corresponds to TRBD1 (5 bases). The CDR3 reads CASSPRQSSYEQYF. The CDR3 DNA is TGTGCCAGCTCACCACGACAGAGCTCCTACGAGCAGTACTTC.